The clone carrying this T cell receptor (beta chain) was picked up many times. What it recognizes is unknown. This specimen belongs to a study of beta chain features in type 1 diabetes. Background on the study: Similarity in age, gender and cell yields was seen between patients and healthy donors. General observations from the study: There was a moderate but significant shortening of TCRB CDR3s in all four CD4+ subsets of Type 1 diabetes patients. Possibly, sequencing cDNA over-represented cells that had high TCR expression levels. A greater similarity of naive, central memory and Treg TCRB repertoires was seen among patients than among healthy donors.

Looked up from germline, CDR1 is LGHNT and CDR2 is FRNRAP. The CDR3 has 14 amino acids. V lost 6 bases to trimming and J lost 0 bases; unmatched junction nucleotides: 3. Purity exceeded 95% in all sorted populations. The entirety of the isolated RNA underwent reverse transcription, so expressed TCRB transcripts were sequenced. Profiled with immunoSEQ multiplex PCR; TCRdb holds only in-frame clones, not every one. The table shows roughly 100,000 clones, with 25% to 30% occurring only once. This sequence originates from a woman between 18 and 30 years old with type 1 diabetes. V usage is TRBV12-5 and J usage is TRBJ2-3; TRBD1 matches at 7 bases. The sample was central memory CD4+ T cells from blood. Here the CDR3 DNA reads TGTGCTAGTGGCACGGGACAGAGCACAGATACGCAGTATTTT. Residues: CASGTGQSTDTQYF.